The T cell receptor (beta chain) under discussion was sequenced for a study of blood T cells in healthy people across ages. Points on this clonotype: The antigen is unknown.

Alongside a J-beta primer mix, a sample-barcoded 5' primer served in a second PCR lasting roughly 6 to 12 cycles. Each CDR3 protein gets one entry after TCRdb re-called the 5' RACE reads with MiXCR. The sample consists of roughly 2 million distinct CDR3 sequences, 40% to 55% of them appearing once. General study points: Per million T cells, TCR beta diversity dropped about linearly as age rose. Comparison with aged donors showed that long-lived donors had more naive CD4+ cells and higher diversity.

Extracted total RNA amounted to at least 5.5 micrograms for each sample. The sample consisted of blood. This clonotype was sampled from a woman aged 35 to 49 in good health.

The CDR3 protein is CASRGVHGYTF. The CDR3 DNA is TGTGCCAGCCGGGGAGTACACGGCTACACCTTC. The rearrangement links TRBV28 to TRBJ1-2, with D hard to call. The CDR3 extends over 11 amino acids. Germline V gives CDR1 MDHEN, CDR2 SYDVKM. Trimming cost V 8 bases and J 8 bases, with 12 bases left between them.